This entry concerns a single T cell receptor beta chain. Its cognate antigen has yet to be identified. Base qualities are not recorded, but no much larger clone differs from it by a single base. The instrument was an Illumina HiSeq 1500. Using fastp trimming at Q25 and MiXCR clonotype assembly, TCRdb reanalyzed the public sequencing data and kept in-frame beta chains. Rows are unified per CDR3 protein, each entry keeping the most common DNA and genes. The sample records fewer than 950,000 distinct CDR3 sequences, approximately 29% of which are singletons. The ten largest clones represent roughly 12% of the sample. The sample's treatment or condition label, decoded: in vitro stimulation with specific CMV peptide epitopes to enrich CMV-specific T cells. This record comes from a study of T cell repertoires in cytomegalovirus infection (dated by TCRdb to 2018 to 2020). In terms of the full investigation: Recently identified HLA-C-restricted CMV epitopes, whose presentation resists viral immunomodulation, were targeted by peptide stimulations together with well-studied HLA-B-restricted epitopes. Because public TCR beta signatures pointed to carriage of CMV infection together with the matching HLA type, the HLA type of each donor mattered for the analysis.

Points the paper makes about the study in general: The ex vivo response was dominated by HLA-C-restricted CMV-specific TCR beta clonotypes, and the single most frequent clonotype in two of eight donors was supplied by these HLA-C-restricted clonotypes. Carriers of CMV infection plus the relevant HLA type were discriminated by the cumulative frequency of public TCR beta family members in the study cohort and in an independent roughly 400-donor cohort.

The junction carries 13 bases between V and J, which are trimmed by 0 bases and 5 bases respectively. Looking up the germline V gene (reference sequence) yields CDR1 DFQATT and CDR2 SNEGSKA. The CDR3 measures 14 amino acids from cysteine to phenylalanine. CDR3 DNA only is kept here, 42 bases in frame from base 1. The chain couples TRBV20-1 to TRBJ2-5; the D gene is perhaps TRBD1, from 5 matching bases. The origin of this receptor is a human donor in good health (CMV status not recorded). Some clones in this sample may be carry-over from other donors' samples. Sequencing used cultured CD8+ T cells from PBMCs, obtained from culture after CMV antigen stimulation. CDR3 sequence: CSARDRVRRETQYF. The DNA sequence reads TGCAGTGCTAGAGACAGGGTGAGGCGTGAGACCCAGTACTTC.